This T cell receptor beta chain was identified in a study of blood T cell repertoires in COVID-19. Across the study: The United States, Italy and Spain provided the acute and convalescent COVID-19 samples. T cells, B-cell-depleted T cells, or PBMCs provided the cDNA or gDNA that served as material.

Followed longitudinally, the Seattle patients had been enrolled during active infection. V dropped 1 base and J dropped 1 base, with 11 bases sitting between them. CDR3 length: 15 residues. CDR1 is SGHTA and CDR2 is FQGNSA in the germline V gene. The method was immunoSEQ multiplex PCR; TCRdb's version includes in-frame clones alone and lacks a portion of them. The sample consists of roughly 260,000 clones, more than 90% of them appearing once. Sequenced input: peripheral blood. The clonotype originates from a person aged 18-29 years with COVID-19, enrolled during active disease. The chain joins TRBV7-2 to TRBJ2-7, with a possible D match to TRBD1 (5 bases). CDR3 residues: CASSLGGRASYEQYF. The DNA for the CDR3 is TGTGCCAGCAGCTTAGGAGGCAGGGCTTCCTACGAGCAGTACTTC. The complete variable domain, with remaining parts taken from reference TRBV7-2 and TRBJ2-7, reads GAGVSQSPSNKVTEKGKDVELRCDPISGHTALYWYRQSLGQGLEFLIYFQGNSAPDKSGLPSDRFSAERTGGSVSTLTIQRTQQEDSAVYLCASSLGGRASYEQYFGPGTRLTVT.